Each of the 9 T cell receptor beta chains below was sequenced from the same sample in a study of glioma-infiltrating T cells. TCR alpha and beta CDR3 regions were amplified from RNA using iRepertoire nested multiplex PCR. A single record per CDR3 protein comes from TCRdb applying MiXCR to the multiplex PCR reads. The data contain under 200,000 distinct CDR3 sequences, around 40% of them singletons. Sequencing was carried out using glioma tissue, nonneoplastic brain tissue, or PBMCs (not recorded which). The receptors stem from a human donor with low-grade glioma or glioblastoma, undergoing nonglioma brain surgery, or in good health (not recorded which).

The chain joins TRBV24-1 to TRBJ1-5; 9 nucleotides align to TRBD1. The CDR3 covers 16 residues. V was clipped by 3 bases and J by 7 bases; unmatched bases: 9. Germline CDR1 reads KGHDR; CDR2 reads SFDVKD. The CDR3 DNA follows: TGTGCCACCAGTGATCCATCACAGGGGGCAAGACAGCCCCAGCATTTT. It is translated as CATSDPSQGARQPQHF.

In the case of this clonotype: A much larger clone is a single base away; this may be a read error. V gene TRBV28 combines with J gene TRBJ2-1; no clear D. Germline V gene sequence: CDR1 MDHEN, CDR2 SYDVKM. V dropped 2 bases and J dropped 3 bases, with 14 bases sitting between them. The CDR3 runs to 16 residues. In DNA form, the CDR3 reads TGTGCCAGCAGTTTAAAGGGCTCCGTTTGCTACAATGAGCAGTTCTTC. Translation gives CASSLKGSVCYNEQFF.

In the case of this clonotype: The junction departs from germline at one end; a sequencing error may be responsible. The CDR3 region is CVSSARAITGELFF. In nucleotides, the CDR3 is TGTGTCAGCAGTGCACGGGCCATCACCGGGGAGCTGTTTTTT. The chain couples TRBV27 to TRBJ2-2; D gene ambiguous. The CDR3 consists of 14 residues. CDR1 is MNHEY, CDR2 SMNVEV, per germline (reference sequence).

This sequence joins TRBV11-2 and TRBJ2-5, with 7 bases that match TRBD1. The CDR3 extends over 14 amino acids. Germline V CDR1 and CDR2: SGHAT, FQNNGV. With 8 bases clipped from V and 1 base from J, the junction kept 7 bases outside the gene matches. In DNA, the CDR3 is TGTGCCAGCGGACGACAGGGCATCCAAGAGACCCAGTACTTC. It codes for CASGRQGIQETQYF.

The chain combines TRBV19 with TRBJ1-6; D is unclear. In germline, CDR1 is LNHDA, CDR2 SQIVND (reference sequence). V was clipped by 7 bases and J by 11 bases, with 12 bases between them. The CDR3 runs to 12 residues. CDR3 sequence reads: CASKNTNPPLHF. DNA for the CDR3: TGTGCCAGTAAAAACACCAATCCACCCCTCCACTTT. The variable domain in full, with the rest retrieved from reference TRBV19 and TRBJ1-6, is DGGITQSPKYLFRKEGQNVTLSCEQNLNHDAMYWYRQDPGQGLRLIYYSQIVNDFQKGDIAEGYSVSREKKESFPLTVTSAQKNPTAFYLCASKNTNPPLHFGNGTRLTVT.

CDR3 DNA sequence: TGTGCCAGCACCCTGACAGGGCAAAGCAATGAGCAGTTCTTC. Translating it yields CASTLTGQSNEQFF. V is TRBV6-2 or TRBV6-3 and J is TRBJ2-1; 7 positions agree with TRBD1. The CDR3 sequence is 14 residues long. V lost 7 bases and J lost 6; bases outside the gene matches: 9. Germline V gene lookup returns CDR1 MNHEY and CDR2 SVGEGT.

This clonotype was counted only a few times. In DNA, the CDR3 is TGTGCCAGCAGCCAAAGGAGGGATTGGGTCGTGGACACTGAAGCTTTCTTT. Its translation: CASSQRRDWVVDTEAFF. The rearrangement links TRBV2 to TRBJ1-1, with no clear D. The ends were cut back, 6 bases at V and 3 bases at J, with 23 bases in the middle. The CDR3 contains 17 residues. CDR1 is SNHLY and CDR2 is FYNNEI in the germline V gene.

Notes on this clonotype: This sequence may be a read error, since a much larger clone differs from it by one base. Without the conserved terminal phenylalanine or tryptophan, this CDR3 likely stems from a read error. CDR3 in DNA: TGTGCCAGCAGTGAAGTAAGGGAGGGACAGCCCCAGCATTAT. This encodes CASSEVREGQPQHY. The chain recombines TRBV2 with TRBJ1-5; D is ambiguous. The germline V gene has CDR1 SNHLY and CDR2 FYNNEI. Trimming removed 1 base from V and 7 bases from J, with 11 bases in between. The CDR3 totals 14 residues.

This sequence joins TRBV3-1 and TRBJ2-2; the D gene is possibly TRBD1 (5 bases). Germline V CDR1 and CDR2: LGHDT, YNNKEL (reference sequence). This CDR3 contains 16 residues. V was cut by 3 bases and J by 5 bases, with 16 bases left in between. CDR3 coding DNA: TGTGCCAGCAGCCAGTCCACAGGTGATATTACCGGGGAGCTGTTTTTT. Its protein product is CASSQSTGDITGELFF.